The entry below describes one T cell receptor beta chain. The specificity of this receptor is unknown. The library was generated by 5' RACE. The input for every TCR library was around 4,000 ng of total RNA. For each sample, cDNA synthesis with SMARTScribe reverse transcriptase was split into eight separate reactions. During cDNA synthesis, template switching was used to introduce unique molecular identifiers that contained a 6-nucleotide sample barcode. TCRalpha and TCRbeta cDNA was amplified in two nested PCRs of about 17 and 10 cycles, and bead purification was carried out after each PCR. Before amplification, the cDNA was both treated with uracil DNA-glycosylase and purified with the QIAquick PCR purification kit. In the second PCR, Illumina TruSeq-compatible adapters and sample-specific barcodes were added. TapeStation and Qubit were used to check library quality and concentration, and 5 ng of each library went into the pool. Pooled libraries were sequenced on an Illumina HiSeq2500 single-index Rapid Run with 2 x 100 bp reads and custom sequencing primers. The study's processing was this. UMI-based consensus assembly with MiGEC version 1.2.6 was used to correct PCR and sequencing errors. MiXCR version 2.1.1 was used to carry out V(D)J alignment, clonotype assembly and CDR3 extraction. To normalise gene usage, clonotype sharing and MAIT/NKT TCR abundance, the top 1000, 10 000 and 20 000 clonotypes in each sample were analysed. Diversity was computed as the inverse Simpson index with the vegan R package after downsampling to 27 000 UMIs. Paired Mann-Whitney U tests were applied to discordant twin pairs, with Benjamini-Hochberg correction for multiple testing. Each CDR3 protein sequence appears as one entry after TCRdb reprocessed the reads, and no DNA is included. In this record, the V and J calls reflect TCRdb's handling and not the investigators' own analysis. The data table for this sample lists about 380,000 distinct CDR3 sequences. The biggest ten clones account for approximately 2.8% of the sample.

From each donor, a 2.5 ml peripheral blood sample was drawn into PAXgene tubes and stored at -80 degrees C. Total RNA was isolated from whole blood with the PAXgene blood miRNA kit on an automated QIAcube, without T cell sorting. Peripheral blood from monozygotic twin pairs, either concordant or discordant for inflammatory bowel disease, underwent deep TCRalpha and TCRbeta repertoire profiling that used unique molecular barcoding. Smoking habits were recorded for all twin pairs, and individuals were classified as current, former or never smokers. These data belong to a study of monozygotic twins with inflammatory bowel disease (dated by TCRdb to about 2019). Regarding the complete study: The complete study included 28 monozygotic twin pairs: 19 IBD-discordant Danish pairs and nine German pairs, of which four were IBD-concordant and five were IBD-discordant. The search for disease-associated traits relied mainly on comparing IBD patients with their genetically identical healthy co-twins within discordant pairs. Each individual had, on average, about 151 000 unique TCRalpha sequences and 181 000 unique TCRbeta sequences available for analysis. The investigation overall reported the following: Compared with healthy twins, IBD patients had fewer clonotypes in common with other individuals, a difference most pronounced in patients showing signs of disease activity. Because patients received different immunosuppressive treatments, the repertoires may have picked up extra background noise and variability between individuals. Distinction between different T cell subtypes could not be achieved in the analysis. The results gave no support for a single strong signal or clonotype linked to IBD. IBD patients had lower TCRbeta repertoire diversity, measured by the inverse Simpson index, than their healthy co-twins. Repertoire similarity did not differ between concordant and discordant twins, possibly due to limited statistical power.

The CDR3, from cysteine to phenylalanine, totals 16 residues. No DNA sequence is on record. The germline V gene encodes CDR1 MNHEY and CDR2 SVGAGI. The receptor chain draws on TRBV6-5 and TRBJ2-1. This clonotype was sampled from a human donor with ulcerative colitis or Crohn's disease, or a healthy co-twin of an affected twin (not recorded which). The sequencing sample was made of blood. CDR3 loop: CASSYSLAASYNEQFF.